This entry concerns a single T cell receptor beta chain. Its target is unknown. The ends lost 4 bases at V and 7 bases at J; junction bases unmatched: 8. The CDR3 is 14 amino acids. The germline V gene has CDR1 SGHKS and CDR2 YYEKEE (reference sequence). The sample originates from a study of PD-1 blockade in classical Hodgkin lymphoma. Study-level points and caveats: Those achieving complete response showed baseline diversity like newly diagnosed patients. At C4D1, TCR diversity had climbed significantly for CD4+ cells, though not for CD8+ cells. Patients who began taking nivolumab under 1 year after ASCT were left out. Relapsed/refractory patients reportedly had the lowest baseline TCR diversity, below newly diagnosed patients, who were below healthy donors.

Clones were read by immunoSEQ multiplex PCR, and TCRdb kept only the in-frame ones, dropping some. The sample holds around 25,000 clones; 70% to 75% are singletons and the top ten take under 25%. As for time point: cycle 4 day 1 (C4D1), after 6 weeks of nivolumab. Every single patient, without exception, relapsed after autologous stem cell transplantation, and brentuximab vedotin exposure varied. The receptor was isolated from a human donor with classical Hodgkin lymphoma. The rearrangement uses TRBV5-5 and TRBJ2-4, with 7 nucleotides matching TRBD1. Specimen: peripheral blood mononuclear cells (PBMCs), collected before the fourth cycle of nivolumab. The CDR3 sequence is CASSPTGQINIQYF. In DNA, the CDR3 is TGTGCCAGCAGCCCTACGGGACAGATTAACATTCAGTACTTC. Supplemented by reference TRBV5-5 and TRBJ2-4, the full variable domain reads DAGVTQSPTHLIKTRGQQVTLRCSPISGHKSVSWYQQVLGQGPQFIFQYYEKEERGRGNFPDRFSARQFPNYSSELNVNALLLGDSALYLCASSPTGQINIQYFGAGTRLSVL.